This T cell receptor beta chain derives from a study of T cells after somatic rescue of genetic block. Profiling relied on immunoSEQ multiplex PCR, and the TCRdb table lists in-frame clones only, not all of them. This table holds 45,000 to 55,000 clones, about 96% found once. V dropped 5 bases and J dropped 4 bases, with 9 bases sitting between them. The CDR3 runs 13 residues. The V gene's germline CDR1 is MNHEY and CDR2 SMNVEV (reference sequence). This chain joins TRBV27 and TRBJ2-1; D not resolved. The sequencing sample was made of peripheral blood mononuclear cells (PBMCs). This TCR was sampled from a child less than two years old. The chain's CDR3 is CASSPRPYNEQFF. CDR3 DNA: TGTGCCAGCAGTCCGCGCCCATACAATGAGCAGTTCTTC.